What follows are 22 T cell receptor beta chains derived from one specimen sequenced in a study of T cells in Graves' hyperthyroidism and ophthalmopathy. Amplification of TCR beta CDR3 regions was performed using RNA transcripts as template. HTBI primers were employed in a first-round RT-PCR of the TCR CDR3. MiXCR was run by TCRdb on the multiplex PCR reads, yielding one entry per CDR3 protein. Of fewer than 500,000 distinct CDR3 sequences listed, more than 12% are singletons. Sequenced: blood. All receptors come from a woman between 25 and 40 years old with Graves' ophthalmopathy.

The chain has TRBV9 and TRBJ2-2; TRBD2 might be the D (7 bases). Germline assignment: CDR1 SGDLS and CDR2 YYNGEE. The CDR3 contains 17 residues. Trimming shortened V by 3 bases and J by 6 bases, and 21 bases separated the two germline ends. CDR3 sequence: CASSGPGRGGAPGELFF. The DNA for the CDR3 is TGTGCCAGCAGCGGACCGGGTAGGGGGGGGGCCCCCGGGGAGCTGTTTTTT.

This clonotype showed up many times. CDR3 sequence: CASSLDVNWGSPLHF. Written as DNA, the CDR3 is TGCGCCAGCAGCTTGGACGTGAATTGGGGTTCACCCCTCCACTTT. The rearrangement uses TRBV5-1 and TRBJ1-6, with no clear D. Germline V gene sequence: CDR1 SGHRS, CDR2 YFSETQ. V lost 0 bases to trimming and J lost 9 bases, with 13 bases between them. The CDR3 is 15 residues long. The full variable domain, completed using reference TRBV5-1 and TRBJ1-6, is KAGVTQTPRYLIKTRGQQVTLSCSPISGHRSVSWYQQTPGQGLQFLFEYFSETQRNKGNFPGRFSGRQFSNSRSEMNVSTLELGDSALYLCASSLDVNWGSPLHFGNGTRLTVT.

This clonotype appeared many times. The gene calls are TRBV13 and TRBJ2-3; perhaps D is TRBD1 or TRBD2 (5 bases each). The CDR3 is made up of 14 amino acids. Germline-derived CDR1 and CDR2 are PRHDT and FYEKMQ (reference sequence). The V end was cut by 2 bases, the J end by 5 bases, with 11 bases between. The CDR3 reads CASSLPGSGDTQYF. In nucleotides, the CDR3 is TGTGCCAGCAGCTTACCAGGGAGCGGAGATACGCAGTATTTT.

This clonotype has a count of ten or more. The genes are TRBV20-1 and TRBJ1-1, with D possibly matching TRBD1 (6 bases). V was trimmed by 5 bases and J by 1 base, leaving 17 bases between them. Germline loops: CDR1 DFQATT, CDR2 SNEGSKA (reference sequence). The CDR3 loop spans 15 amino acids. The CDR3 nucleotides are TGCAGTGCTCATACAGGGATTCAATGGAACACTGAAGCTTTCTTT. It translates to CSAHTGIQWNTEAFF.

With regard to this clonotype: A much larger clone sits a single nucleotide away, making a read error possible. The rearrangement uses TRBV2 and TRBJ1-2, with D unclear. Germline CDR1 SNHLY, CDR2 FYNNEI. The CDR3 is 14 amino acids. The CDR3 nucleotides are TGTGCCAGCTGTGAAGCGCGGGCAGTTGGGGGCTACACCTTC. It encodes CASCEARAVGGYTF.

V is TRBV12-3 or TRBV12-4 and J is TRBJ1-6; no firm D call. This CDR3 has 12 residues. With 4 bases removed from V and 10 bases from J, the gap between germline ends came to 8 bases. The CDR3 region is CASSWLRSPLHF. The CDR3 DNA sequence: TGTGCCAGCAGTTGGCTACGGTCACCCCTCCACTTT.

This rearrangement joins TRBV24-1 to TRBJ2-2; D might be TRBD2 (5 bases). Trimming left V 1 base short and J 3 bases short, with 8 bases between. The CDR3 contains 15 residues. Germline V gives CDR1 KGHDR, CDR2 SFDVKD. CDR3 in amino acids: CATSDFDGDTGELFF. The CDR3 region has the DNA TGTGCCACCAGTGATTTTGACGGGGACACCGGGGAGCTGTTTTTT.

This clonotype was picked up many times. This sequence joins TRBV30 and TRBJ2-7; tentatively, D is TRBD2 (6 bases). The CDR3 totals 14 residues. Trimming stripped 0 bases from V and 4 bases from J, with 13 bases between. Germline values: CDR1 GTSNPN, CDR2 SVGIG (reference sequence). DNA for the CDR3: TGTGCCTGGAGTGTACTCCTGGGGACTTACGAGCAGTACTTC. Translated, it gives CAWSVLLGTYEQYF.

This clonotype was observed at least ten times. This rearrangement joins TRBV6-1 to TRBJ1-1; perhaps TRBD1 as D (6 bases). There are 14 residues in the CDR3. Germline CDR1 reads MNHNS; CDR2 reads SASEGT. V lost 8 bases to trimming and J lost 11 bases, with 24 bases between them. This CDR3 is CASGVKGVIVEAFF. The CDR3 nucleotides read TGTGCCAGCGGGGTAAAGGGGGTAATAGTGGAGGCTTTCTTT.

Many counts were recorded for this clonotype. The V call is TRBV12-3 or TRBV12-4, the J call TRBJ2-6; unclear D gene. This CDR3 region has 13 residues. The V and J ends lost 8 bases and 0 bases respectively, with 5 bases between them. The CDR3 DNA reads TGTGCCAGCTGGGGCTCTGGGGCCAACGTCCTGACTTTC. Its translation: CASWGSGANVLTF.

This clonotype appeared many times. The V gene is TRBV5-1, the J gene TRBJ1-3; no firm D call. The V gene lost 4 bases and the J gene lost 2 bases, with 13 bases spanning the gap. CDR1 SGHRS and CDR2 YFSETQ come from the germline V gene. The CDR3 spans 15 residues. CDR3 bases: TGCGCCAGCAGCGCGGAGGGTGGGCCTGGAAACACCATATATTTT. This encodes CASSAEGGPGNTIYF.

This clonotype was counted many times. The chain joins TRBV12-3 or TRBV12-4 to TRBJ1-6; D call uncertain. V shed 5 bases and J shed 3 bases, with 11 bases lying between them. CDR3 size: 15 residues. CDR3 sequence (DNA): TGTGCCAGCAGTCCCACGAACTTCTATAATTCACCCCTCCACTTT. It codes for CASSPTNFYNSPLHF.

This clonotype was found many times. The V gene is TRBV20-1, the J gene TRBJ1-5, with a weak D call TRBD1 (5 bases). V was pared by 1 base and J by 2 bases, with 9 bases between. CDR3 length equals 14 residues. Per the germline V gene, CDR1 is DFQATT and CDR2 is SNEGSKA (reference sequence). CDR3 in amino acids: CSARAGGGNQPQHF. In DNA form, the CDR3 reads TGCAGTGCTAGAGCGGGGGGGGGCAATCAGCCCCAGCATTTT.

This clonotype was found many times. The CDR3 sequence is CASSPPGDQGETQYF. In DNA form, the CDR3 reads TGTGCCAGCAGTCCTCCCGGGGATCAGGGGGAGACCCAGTACTTC. The chain uses TRBV28 and TRBJ2-5, with a weak D call TRBD1 (6 bases). Germline V CDR1 and CDR2: MDHEN, SYDVKM. The CDR3 has 15 residues. V lost 5 bases to trimming and J lost 5 bases, with 18 bases between them.

This clonotype was detected a few times. This rearrangement joins TRBV20-1 to TRBJ2-7; D remains ambiguous. The CDR3 spans 12 residues. Germline assignment: CDR1 DFQATT and CDR2 SNEGSKA (reference sequence). The V gene lost 1 base and the J gene lost 2 bases, with 6 bases spanning the gap. The CDR3 nucleotides are TGCAGTGCTAGAGTCCGGCCCTACGAGCAGTACTTC. Translated: CSARVRPYEQYF.

This clonotype was observed at least ten times. CDR3 amino acids: CASSSPWGQETQYF. The CDR3 bases are TGTGCCAGCAGCTCGCCGTGGGGCCAAGAGACCCAGTACTTC. The genes are TRBV7-9 and TRBJ2-5; the D is unclear. The CDR3 consists of 14 residues. Germline V gene lookup returns CDR1 SEHNR and CDR2 FQNEAQ (reference sequence). V lost 4 bases, J lost 1 base, and 10 bases lay in between. The full variable domain, with the rest looked up from reference TRBV7-9 and TRBJ2-5, is DTGVSQNPRHKITKRGQNVTFRCDPISEHNRLYWYRQTLGQGPEFLTYFQNEAQLEKSRLLSDRFSAERPKGSFSTLEIQRTEQGDSAMYLCASSSPWGQETQYFGPGTRLLVL.

This chain uses TRBV20-1 with TRBJ2-3; 7 nucleotides match TRBD2. Looked up from germline, CDR1 is DFQATT and CDR2 is SNEGSKA (reference sequence). V shed 0 bases, J shed 4 bases, and the junction held 10 bases outside the gene matches. This CDR3 region has 16 residues. CDR3 amino acids: CSARDRLAVSSDTQYF. CDR3 nucleotide sequence: TGCAGTGCTAGAGATCGGCTAGCGGTATCGTCAGATACGCAGTATTTT.

This clonotype was seen ten or more times. The J gene is TRBJ2-7, the V gene TRBV10-3; 9 bases fit TRBD2. V lost 0 bases and J lost 2; bases outside the gene matches: 5. CDR3 length equals 16 residues. From germline, CDR1 is ENHRY and CDR2 SYGVKD. CDR3 protein: CAISESGAGGTYEQYF. Written as DNA, the CDR3 is TGTGCCATCAGTGAGTCGGGAGCGGGGGGCACCTACGAGCAGTACTTC.

V gene TRBV7-9 combines with J gene TRBJ2-1; D unclear. The germline V and J ends were trimmed by 10 bases and 5 bases, with 6 bases remaining between them. Germline V gives CDR1 SEHNR, CDR2 FQNEAQ (reference sequence). The CDR3 consists of 10 residues. CDR3 sequence reads: CATTDNEQFF. CDR3 nucleotide sequence: TGTGCCACCACCGACAATGAGCAGTTCTTC.

In its sample, this clonotype was seen a few times. The chain recombines TRBV4-1 with TRBJ2-7; 11 nucleotides match TRBD2. The CDR3 consists of 14 residues. The trim removed 4 bases at V and 3 bases at J, leaving 2 bases unmatched. Germline assignment: CDR1 MGHRA and CDR2 YSYEKL. In DNA form, the CDR3 reads TGCGCCAGCAGCCCGGGACTAGCGGACTACGAGCAGTACTTC. Translation: CASSPGLADYEQYF.

This clonotype was observed many times. V usage is TRBV13 and J usage is TRBJ2-7, with D unclear. There are 17 residues in the CDR3. Germline CDR1 PRHDT, CDR2 FYEKMQ (reference sequence). Between the trimmed V and J ends, which lost 2 bases and 4 bases, there was a span of 21 bases. The CDR3 DNA sequence: TGTGCCAGCAGCTTAACTTTGACGGCGACGCTGAGATACGAGCAGTACTTC. Translated, it gives CASSLTLTATLRYEQYF. Complete variable domain (other parts from reference TRBV13 and TRBJ2-7): AAGVIQSPRHLIKEKRETATLKCYPIPRHDTVYWYQQGPGQDPQFLISFYEKMQSDKGSIPDRFSAQQFSDYHSELNMSSLELGDSALYFCASSLTLTATLRYEQYFGPGTRLTVT.

In this sample, this clonotype turned up a few times. The chain carries TRBV6-1 and TRBJ1-5, with a weak D call TRBD1 (6 bases). This CDR3 has 13 residues. V lost 4 bases to trimming and J lost 5 bases, with 9 bases between them. The V gene's germline CDR1 is MNHNS and CDR2 SASEGT. In DNA, the CDR3 is TGTGCCAGCAGTGCCGGGACATATCAGCCCCAGCATTTT. It codes for CASSAGTYQPQHF.